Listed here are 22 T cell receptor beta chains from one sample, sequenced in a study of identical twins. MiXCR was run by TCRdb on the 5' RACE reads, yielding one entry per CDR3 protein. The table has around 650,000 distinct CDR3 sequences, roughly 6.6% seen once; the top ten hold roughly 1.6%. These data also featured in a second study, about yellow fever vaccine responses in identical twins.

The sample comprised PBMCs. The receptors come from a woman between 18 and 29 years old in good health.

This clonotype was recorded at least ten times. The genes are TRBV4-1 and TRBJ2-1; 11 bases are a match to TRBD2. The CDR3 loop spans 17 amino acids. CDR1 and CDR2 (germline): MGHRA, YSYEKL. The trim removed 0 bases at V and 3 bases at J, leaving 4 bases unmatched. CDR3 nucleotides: TGCGCCAGCAGCCAAGACCGCACTAGCGGGAGCTACAATGAGCAGTTCTTC. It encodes CASSQDRTSGSYNEQFF.

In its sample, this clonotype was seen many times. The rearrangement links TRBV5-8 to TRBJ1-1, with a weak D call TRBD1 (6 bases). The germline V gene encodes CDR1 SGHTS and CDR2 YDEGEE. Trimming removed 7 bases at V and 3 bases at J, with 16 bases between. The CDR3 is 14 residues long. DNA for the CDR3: TGTGCCAGCCCTTTGGGGGGCACAGACACTGAAGCTTTCTTT. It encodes CASPLGGTDTEAFF. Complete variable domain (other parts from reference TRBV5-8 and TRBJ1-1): EAGVTQSPTHLIKTRGQQATLRCSPISGHTSVYWYQQALGLGLQFLLWYDEGEERNRGNFPPRFSGRQFPNYSSELNVNALELEDSALYLCASPLGGTDTEAFFGQGTRLTVV.

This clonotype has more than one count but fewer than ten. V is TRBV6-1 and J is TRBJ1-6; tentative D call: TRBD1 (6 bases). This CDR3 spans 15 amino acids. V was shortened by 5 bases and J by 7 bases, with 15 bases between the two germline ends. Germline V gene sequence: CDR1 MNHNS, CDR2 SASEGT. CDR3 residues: CASSRDIGGNSPLHF. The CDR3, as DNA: TGTGCCAGCAGTAGGGACATCGGGGGAAATTCACCCCTCCACTTT.

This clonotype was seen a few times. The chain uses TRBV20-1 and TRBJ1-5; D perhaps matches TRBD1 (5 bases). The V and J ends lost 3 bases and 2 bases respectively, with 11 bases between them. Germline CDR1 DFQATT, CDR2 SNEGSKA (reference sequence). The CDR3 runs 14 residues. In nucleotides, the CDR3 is TGCAGTGCTAGTAAGGGACCGCGCAATCAGCCCCAGCATTTT. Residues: CSASKGPRNQPQHF.

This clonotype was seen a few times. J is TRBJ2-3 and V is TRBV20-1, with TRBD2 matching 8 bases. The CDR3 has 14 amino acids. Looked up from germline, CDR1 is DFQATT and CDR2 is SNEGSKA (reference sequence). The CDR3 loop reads CRSTGGQDQHTQYF. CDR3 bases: TGCAGAAGTACGGGGGGGCAAGACCAGCATACGCAGTATTTT.

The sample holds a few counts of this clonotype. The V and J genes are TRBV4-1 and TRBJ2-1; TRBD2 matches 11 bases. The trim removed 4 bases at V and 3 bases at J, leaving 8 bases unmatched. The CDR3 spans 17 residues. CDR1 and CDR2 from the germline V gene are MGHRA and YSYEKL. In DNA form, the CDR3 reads TGCGCCAGCAGCCCCGAAATTCTAGCGGGGGGCTACAATGAGCAGTTCTTC. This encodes CASSPEILAGGYNEQFF.

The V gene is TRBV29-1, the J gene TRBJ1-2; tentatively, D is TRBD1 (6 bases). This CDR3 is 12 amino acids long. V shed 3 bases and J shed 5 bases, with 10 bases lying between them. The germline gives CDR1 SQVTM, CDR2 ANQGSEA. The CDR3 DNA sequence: TGCAGCGTTGAGGGCAGGGGTTATGGCTACACCTTC. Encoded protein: CSVEGRGYGYTF.

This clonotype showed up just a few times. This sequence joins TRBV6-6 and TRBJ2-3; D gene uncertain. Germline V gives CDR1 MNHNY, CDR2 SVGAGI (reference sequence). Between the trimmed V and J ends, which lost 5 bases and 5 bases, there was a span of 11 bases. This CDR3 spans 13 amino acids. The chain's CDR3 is CASSRAPGDTQYF. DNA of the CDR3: TGTGCCAGCAGTAGGGCCCCCGGAGATACGCAGTATTTT.

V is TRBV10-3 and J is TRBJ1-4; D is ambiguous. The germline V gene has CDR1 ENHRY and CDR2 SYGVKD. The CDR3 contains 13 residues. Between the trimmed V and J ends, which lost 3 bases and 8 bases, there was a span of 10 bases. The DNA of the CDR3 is TGTGCCATCAGTGATCCACCGGCGGAAAAACTGTTTTTT. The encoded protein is CAISDPPAEKLFF.

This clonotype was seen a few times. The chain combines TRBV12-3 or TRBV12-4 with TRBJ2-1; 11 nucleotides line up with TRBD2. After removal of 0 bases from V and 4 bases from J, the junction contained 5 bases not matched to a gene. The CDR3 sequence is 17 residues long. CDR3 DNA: TGTGCCAGCAGTTTAGCGCTCACTAGCGGGAGATACAATGAGCAGTTCTTC. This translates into CASSLALTSGRYNEQFF.

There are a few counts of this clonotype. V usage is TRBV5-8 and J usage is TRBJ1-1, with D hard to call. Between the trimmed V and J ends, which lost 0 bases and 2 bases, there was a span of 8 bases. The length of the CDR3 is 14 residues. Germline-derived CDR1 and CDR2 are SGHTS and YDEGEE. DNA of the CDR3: TGTGCCAGCAGCTTGGGGCTGTTAAACACTGAAGCTTTCTTT. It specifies CASSLGLLNTEAFF.

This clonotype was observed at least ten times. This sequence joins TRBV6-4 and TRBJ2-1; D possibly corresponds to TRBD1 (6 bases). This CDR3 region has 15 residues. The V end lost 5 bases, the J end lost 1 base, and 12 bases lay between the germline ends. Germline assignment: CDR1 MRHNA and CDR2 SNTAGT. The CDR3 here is CASSPLTGSYNEQFF. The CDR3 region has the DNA TGTGCCAGCAGTCCTTTGACAGGTTCCTACAATGAGCAGTTCTTC.

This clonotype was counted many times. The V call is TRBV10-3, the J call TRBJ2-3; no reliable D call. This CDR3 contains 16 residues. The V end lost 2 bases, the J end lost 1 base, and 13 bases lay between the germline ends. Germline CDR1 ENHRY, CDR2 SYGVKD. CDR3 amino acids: CAISESSSLGTDTQYF. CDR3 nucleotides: TGTGCCATCAGTGAGAGCTCTAGTTTGGGCACAGATACGCAGTATTTT.

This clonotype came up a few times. CDR3: CASSVSGFEQFF. The CDR3 nucleotides are TGTGCCAGCAGCGTCTCGGGGTTTGAGCAGTTCTTC. V and J are TRBV9 and TRBJ2-1; TRBD2 is a possible D gene (5 bases). Per the germline V gene, CDR1 is SGDLS and CDR2 is YYNGEE. The CDR3 totals 12 residues. Trimming stripped 2 bases from V and 9 bases from J, with 9 bases between.

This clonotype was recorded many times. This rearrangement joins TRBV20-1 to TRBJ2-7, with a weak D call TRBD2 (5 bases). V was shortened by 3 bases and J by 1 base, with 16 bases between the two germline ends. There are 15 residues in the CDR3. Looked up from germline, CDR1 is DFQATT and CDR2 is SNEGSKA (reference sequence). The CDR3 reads CSASSRSGSSYEQYF. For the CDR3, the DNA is TGCAGTGCTAGCTCGAGGAGCGGTTCTTCCTACGAGCAGTACTTC.

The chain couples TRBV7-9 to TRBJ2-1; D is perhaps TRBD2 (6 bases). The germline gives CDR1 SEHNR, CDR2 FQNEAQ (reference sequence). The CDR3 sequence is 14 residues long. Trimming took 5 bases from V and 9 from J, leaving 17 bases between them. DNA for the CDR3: TGTGCCAGCAGCGAAAACCGGGGGACCCGTGAGCAGTTCTTC. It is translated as CASSENRGTREQFF.

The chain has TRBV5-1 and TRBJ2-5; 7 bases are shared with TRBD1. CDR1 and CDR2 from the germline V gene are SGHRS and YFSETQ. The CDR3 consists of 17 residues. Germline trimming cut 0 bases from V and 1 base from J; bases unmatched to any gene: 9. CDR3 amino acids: CASSLARTGRGQETQYF. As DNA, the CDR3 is TGCGCCAGCAGCTTGGCCCGGACAGGTCGTGGCCAAGAGACCCAGTACTTC.

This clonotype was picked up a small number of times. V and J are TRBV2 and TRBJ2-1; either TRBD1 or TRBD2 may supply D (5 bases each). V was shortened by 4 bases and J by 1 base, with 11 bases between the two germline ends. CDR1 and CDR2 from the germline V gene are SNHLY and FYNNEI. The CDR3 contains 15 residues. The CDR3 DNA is TGTGCCAGCAGTGTAGTTGAGGGGTCCTACAATGAGCAGTTCTTC. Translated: CASSVVEGSYNEQFF.

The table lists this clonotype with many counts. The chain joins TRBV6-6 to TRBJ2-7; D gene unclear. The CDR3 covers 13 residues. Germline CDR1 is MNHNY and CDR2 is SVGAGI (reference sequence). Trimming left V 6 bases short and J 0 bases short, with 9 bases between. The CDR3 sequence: CASRAGISYEQYF. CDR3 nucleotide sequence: TGTGCCAGCAGAGCAGGAATCTCCTACGAGCAGTACTTC.

As DNA, the CDR3 is TGCAGTGCTATCACCGGGACAGCCTACGAGCAGTACTTC. Translating it yields CSAITGTAYEQYF. The chain is built from TRBV20-1 and TRBJ2-7; 7 nucleotides match TRBD1. There are 13 residues in the CDR3. After removal of 4 bases from V and 2 bases from J, the junction contained 5 bases not matched to a gene. In germline, CDR1 is DFQATT, CDR2 SNEGSKA (reference sequence).

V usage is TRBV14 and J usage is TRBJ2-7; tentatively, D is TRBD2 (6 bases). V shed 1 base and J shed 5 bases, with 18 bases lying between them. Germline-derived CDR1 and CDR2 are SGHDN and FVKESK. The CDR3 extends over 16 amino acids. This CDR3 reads CASSQGFSGSLHEQYF. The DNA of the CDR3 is TGTGCCAGCAGCCAAGGATTTAGCGGTTCTTTACACGAGCAGTACTTC.

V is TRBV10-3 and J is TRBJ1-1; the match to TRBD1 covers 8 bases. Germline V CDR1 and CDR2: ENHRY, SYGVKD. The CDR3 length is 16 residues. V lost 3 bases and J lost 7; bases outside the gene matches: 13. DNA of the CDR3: TGTGCCATCAGTGACCCCTCAAATGGACAGGGTTTTGAAGCTTTCTTT. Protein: CAISDPSNGQGFEAFF.